The TCR beta chain under discussion was sequenced for a study of shared clonotypes between healthy human individuals. Across the study: CD4 naive and memory got three plates each, CD8 naive two, CD8 memory one. Study-wide findings and caveats: Clonotypes which were not shared had lower generation probabilities than clonotypes that all four donors shared.

The ends lost 3 bases at V and 8 bases at J; junction bases unmatched: 14. The germline CDR1 and CDR2 sequences are SGHTA and FQGNSA. The CDR3 loop spans 16 amino acids. It was at deep level that the assay was run. The assay was immunoSEQ multiplex PCR, and TCRdb's table has in-frame clones only and misses some. The sample lists more than 1.2 million clones, approximately 98.5% seen once, with roughly 0.35% in the top ten. Comment on this clone: Its antigen is as yet unknown.

This receptor was obtained from a man younger than 40 in good health. The chain recombines TRBV7-2 with TRBJ1-2, with 8 bases aligning to TRBD1. What was sequenced was naive CD4+ T cells sorted from blood. Subset of the sample: CD45RA+ positively selected. The CDR3 loop reads CASSFVGTGDPGGYTF. The CDR3, as DNA: TGTGCCAGCAGCTTTGTCGGGACAGGTGATCCGGGAGGCTACACCTTC.